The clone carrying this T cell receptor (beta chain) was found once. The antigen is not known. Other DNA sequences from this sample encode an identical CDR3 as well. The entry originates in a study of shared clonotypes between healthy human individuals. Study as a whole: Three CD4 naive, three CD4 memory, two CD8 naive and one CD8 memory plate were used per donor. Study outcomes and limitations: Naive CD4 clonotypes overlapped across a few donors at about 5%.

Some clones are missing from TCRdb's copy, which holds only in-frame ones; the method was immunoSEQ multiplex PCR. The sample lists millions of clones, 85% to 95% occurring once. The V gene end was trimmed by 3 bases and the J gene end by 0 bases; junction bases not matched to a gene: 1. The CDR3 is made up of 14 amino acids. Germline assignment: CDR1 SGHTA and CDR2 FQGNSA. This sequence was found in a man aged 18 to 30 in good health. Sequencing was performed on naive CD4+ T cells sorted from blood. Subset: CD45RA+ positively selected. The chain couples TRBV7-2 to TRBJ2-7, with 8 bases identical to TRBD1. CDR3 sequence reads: CASSFTGGSYEQYF. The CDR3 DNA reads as TGTGCCAGCAGCTTCACAGGGGGCTCCTACGAGCAGTACTTC.